The 15 T cell receptor beta chains reported below all come from one sample, sequenced in a study of blood T cell repertoires in COVID-19. The assay was immunoSEQ multiplex PCR, and TCRdb's table has in-frame clones only and misses some. The profile shows about 220,000 clones, roughly 84% of them singletons. Sequencing used peripheral blood. The receptor source for this set is a man younger than 40 with active or convalescent COVID-19.

The V call is TRBV29-1, the J call TRBJ1-1; D gene uncertain. The length of the CDR3 is 13 residues. The V end lost 6 bases, the J end lost 4 bases, and 15 bases lay between the germline ends. Looked up from germline, CDR1 is SQVTM and CDR2 is ANQGSEA. This CDR3 reads CSVVVVEATEAFF. CDR3 DNA sequence: TGCAGCGTCGTTGTAGTAGAGGCCACTGAAGCTTTCTTT.

This rearrangement joins TRBV2 to TRBJ2-1; no firm D call. This CDR3 has 11 residues. V was clipped by 8 bases and J by 10 bases, with 12 bases between them. Germline V gene lookup returns CDR1 SNHLY and CDR2 FYNNEI. In DNA form, the CDR3 reads TGTGCCAGCCAAAAGCTAGAGGAGCAGTTCTTC. Translation: CASQKLEEQFF.

This clone was seen more than once but under ten times. The CDR3 loop is CASSYSTQAAYEQYF. DNA for the CDR3: TGTGCCAGCAGTTACTCGACACAGGCCGCTTACGAGCAGTACTTC. The gene calls are TRBV6-5 and TRBJ2-7, with D maybe TRBD1 (5 bases). CDR1 and CDR2 (germline): MNHEY, SVGAGI. V was clipped by 0 bases and J by 4 bases, with 13 bases between them. The CDR3 is 15 amino acids.

The chain has TRBV7-6 and TRBJ2-1; unclear D gene. The CDR3 length is 16 residues. CDR1 SGHVS and CDR2 FNYEAQ come from the germline V gene. With 0 bases removed from V and 6 bases from J, the gap between germline ends came to 15 bases. DNA for the CDR3: TGTGCCAGCAGCTTAGCCGGCGACCTAACAGTCAATGAGCAGTTCTTC. Encoded protein: CASSLAGDLTVNEQFF.

This clone showed up just once. This rearrangement joins TRBV10-3 to TRBJ1-1; 7 nucleotides agree with TRBD1. V shed 2 bases and J 1 base; nucleotides not matched to a gene: 10. The CDR3 is 17 residues long. Germline CDR1 and CDR2: ENHRY and SYGVKD. This chain's CDR3 is CAISEQGQGVTNTEAFF. For the CDR3, the DNA is TGTGCCATCAGTGAGCAGGGGCAGGGGGTGACGAACACTGAAGCTTTCTTT.

This chain joins TRBV27 and TRBJ2-7; D is undetermined. Deletions cut 3 bases from V and 1 base from J, with 7 bases between. Germline CDR1 MNHEY, CDR2 SMNVEV (reference sequence). There are 13 residues in the CDR3. The DNA for the CDR3 is TGTGCCAGCAGTTTTCACAGTTCCTACGAGCAGTACTTC. Its protein product is CASSFHSSYEQYF.

The chain recombines TRBV5-1 with TRBJ1-1; 7 bases are a match to TRBD1. CDR3 length: 14 residues. The germline V gene has CDR1 SGHRS and CDR2 YFSETQ. V gave up 4 bases and J gave up 0 bases; unmatched junction bases: 3. The CDR3 DNA reads as TGCGCCAGCAGCCCAGGGACAGTGAACACTGAAGCTTTCTTT. This gives the protein CASSPGTVNTEAFF.

The genes are TRBV9 and TRBJ2-5; maybe TRBD2 (6 bases). Looked up from germline, CDR1 is SGDLS and CDR2 is YYNGEE. V was clipped by 0 bases and J by 1 base, with 10 bases between them. The CDR3 has 15 residues. The CDR3 coding sequence is TGTGCCAGCAGCGTAGGGGTTAGCGGCCAAGAGACCCAGTACTTC. Translating it yields CASSVGVSGQETQYF.

J is TRBJ1-3 and V is TRBV6-1; no definite D call. V was clipped by 1 base and J by 2 bases, with 9 bases between them. This CDR3 region has 15 residues. Germline V CDR1 and CDR2: MNHNS, SASEGT. In DNA, the CDR3 is TGTGCCAGCAGTGAAGGTTTGCCAGCTGGAAACACCATATATTTT. This gives the protein CASSEGLPAGNTIYF.

This chain connects TRBV7-2 to TRBJ2-7; D call uncertain. V gave up 6 bases and J gave up 2 bases, with 11 bases separating them. The V gene's germline CDR1 is SGHTA and CDR2 FQGNSA. The CDR3 is made up of 13 amino acids. In DNA form, the CDR3 reads TGTGCCAGCAGTGTCTCTTTAGCCTACGAGCAGTACTTC. It codes for CASSVSLAYEQYF.

The chain employs TRBV5-8 and TRBJ1-1; 7 nucleotides line up with TRBD1. Trimming at V came to 6 bases and at J to 6 bases, leaving 5 bases not matched to a gene. The CDR3 has 12 residues. Germline lookup yields CDR1 SGHTS and CDR2 YDEGEE. CDR3 sequence: CASIPTGAEAFF. CDR3 in DNA: TGTGCCAGCATTCCAACAGGGGCTGAAGCTTTCTTT.

In its sample, this clone was seen a few times. The V call is TRBV19, the J call TRBJ2-7, with TRBD2 matching 13 bases. The CDR3 runs to 16 residues. V lost 9 bases and J lost 5; bases outside the gene matches: 13. Germline V gene lookup returns CDR1 LNHDA and CDR2 SQIVND (reference sequence). In DNA form, the CDR3 reads TGTGCCAGCCGGACTCATGGGACTAGCGGGGAGAACGAGCAGTACTTC. This translates into CASRTHGTSGENEQYF.

The chain joins TRBV30 to TRBJ2-1; 7 bases map to TRBD1. Germline CDR1 reads GTSNPN; CDR2 reads SVGIG (reference sequence). CDR3 size: 13 residues. V gave up 3 bases and J gave up 10 bases; unmatched junction bases: 9. The CDR3 loop reads CAWRGDSPYEQFF. CDR3 bases: TGTGCCTGGAGAGGGGACAGCCCATACGAGCAGTTCTTC.

The genes are TRBV28 and TRBJ2-7, with 7 bases aligning to TRBD2. The germline V gene has CDR1 MDHEN and CDR2 SYDVKM. This CDR3 has 12 amino acids. For the CDR3, the DNA is TGTGCTTGCTCTGGGGGGGGGTACGAGCAGTACTTC. This encodes CACSGGGYEQYF.

The CDR3 reads CSVEDLGLAGKRSSYNEQFF. CDR3 coding DNA: TGCAGCGTTGAAGATCTGGGACTAGCGGGAAAAAGGAGCTCCTACAATGAGCAGTTCTTC. V gene TRBV29-1 combines with J gene TRBJ2-1; 13 bases fit TRBD2. Germline assignment: CDR1 SQVTM and CDR2 ANQGSEA. The CDR3 covers 20 residues. Unmatched junction bases numbered 11, after V lost 0 bases and J lost 0 bases.